The entry below gives a single TCR beta chain sequence along with its context. The data stem from a study of shared T cell receptors in the human thymus. Repertoires were generated with immunoSEQ multiplex PCR, while TCRdb's copy carries only in-frame clones and drops some. The profile shows hundreds of thousands of clones, 70% to 80% of them singletons. The CDR3 sequence is 13 residues long. In germline, CDR1 is SGHRS, CDR2 YFSETQ. V was trimmed by 5 bases and J by 8 bases, leaving 16 bases between them. This sample also appeared in a second study, on human thymus T cells. This second study notes: As related research reported, thymic repertoires overlapped highly among unrelated individuals.

The chain combines TRBV5-1 with TRBJ1-1, with D perhaps matching TRBD1 (6 bases). The sequencing input was thymocytes. The TCR comes from a boy less than two years old with a congenital heart defect. Here the CDR3 reads CASSWEGGYEAFF. In nucleotides, the CDR3 is TGCGCCAGCAGTTGGGAGGGGGGTTACGAAGCTTTCTTT.